This T cell receptor (beta chain) is drawn from a study of T-cell reconstitution after alpha-beta-depleted transplantation in children. Study-wide results and caveats: Several hundred expanded graft clones reportedly supplied alpha-beta T cells about two months after transplant.

As it was prepared, the TCRbeta library received unique molecular identifiers. TCRdb re-derived calls from the PCR reads in MiXCR, one entry per CDR3 protein. This sample has 540,000 or so distinct CDR3 sequences; 20% to 25% occur once, and the top ten carry roughly an eighth. The CDR3 covers 15 residues. V dropped 5 bases and J dropped 5 bases, with 18 bases sitting between them. Germline assignment: CDR1 SGHVS and CDR2 FNYEAQ. Turning to this clonotype: What it binds is unknown.

The TCR was taken from a boy less than two years old who had a stem cell transplant for acute myeloid leukemia, so the T cells may come from the graft donor. J is TRBJ2-5 and V is TRBV7-6; TRBD2 might be the D (5 bases). The sample in question was PBMCs, mostly from graft donor cells, obtained 360 days after TCRalphabeta/CD19-depleted stem cell transplant. CDR3 bases: TGTGCCAGCAGCCCCCCAGCAACCGGGGTGGAGACCCAGTACTTC. It specifies CASSPPATGVETQYF. Filled out from reference TRBV7-6 and TRBJ2-5, the complete variable domain reads GAGVSQSPRYKVTKRGQDVALRCDPISGHVSLYWYRQALGQGPEFLTYFNYEAQQDKSGLPNDRFSAERPEGSISTLTIQRTEQRDSAMYRCASSPPATGVETQYFGPGTRLLVL.